This T cell receptor (beta chain) was sequenced in a study of blood T cell repertoires in COVID-19. TCRdb's table, derived via immunoSEQ multiplex PCR, lists solely in-frame clones and lacks some. The repertoire holds about 110,000 clones, about 79% seen once, with roughly 6.2% in the top ten. Patients of the Seattle cohort, enrolled during active infection, were followed longitudinally. Sample: peripheral blood. This receptor was taken from a man older than 75 with COVID-19, enrolled during active disease.

CDR3 amino acids: CASSVGLAGGPSLETQYF. The DNA for the CDR3 is TGTGCCAGCAGCGTAGGACTAGCGGGAGGGCCTTCGCTGGAGACCCAGTACTTC. The chain is built from TRBV9 and TRBJ2-5; 14 bases map to TRBD2. Germline CDR1 reads SGDLS; CDR2 reads YYNGEE. This CDR3 contains 18 residues. V trimming: 0 bases; J trimming: 5 bases; junction bases outside the gene matches: 9.